One TCR beta chain is described in this entry. This clonotype came up many times. The antigen this receptor binds is unknown. Per-nucleotide qualities are absent, and no much larger clonotype sits a single base away. CDR3 length: 15 amino acids, cysteine to phenylalanine. The retained sequence is limited to the CDR3, 45 bases, with the frame set at the first base. V has 6 bases trimmed and J has 2 bases trimmed; junction bases matching no gene number 9. From the germline V gene (reference sequence), CDR1 is SGHKS and CDR2 is YYEKEE. For unsorted PBMC libraries, 2 million PBMCs were used after storage in RNAlater at -80 degrees C until RNA extraction. The multiple sclerosis patients were enrolled in a US clinical protocol that evaluated disease progression with magnetic resonance imaging. Peripheral blood underwent Ficoll-Hypaque density gradient centrifugation to isolate PBMCs, which were then cryopreserved in liquid nitrogen.

To synthesize cDNA, template-switch 5'RACE was performed with a primer carrying a 10-nucleotide random unique molecular identifier so that each TCR transcript was tagged. Every sequencing run yielded over 170 million TCR-beta sequences covering 15-18 subjects. The RNeasy kit was used for extraction of total RNA. The KAPA Real-time Library Amplification kit was used to amplify TCR-beta VDJ regions with primers for the TCR constant region and the 5'RACE anchor. A first PCR added sample indexes and Illumina adaptors, and a second PCR then raised library yield. After Ampure bead purification, the TCR product of roughly 650 bp was size-selected on a 2% E-gel SizeSelection system. Before pooling, libraries had their quality checked on a Bioanalyzer, their concentration measured with Qubit, and their quantity determined with the Kapa Library Quantification kit. An Illumina HiSeq 2500 was used to sequence the libraries paired-end at 2 x 150 bp. To increase sequence diversity, roughly 24-32% phiX was spiked into each library pool. On the authors' methods: The UMI-based MiGEC pipeline processed quality-filtered reads and removed over 80% of raw TCR sequences during error correction. IMGT germline references were used for aligning VDJ genes, and each clonotype was defined as a unique CDR3 amino acid sequence together with its V-J genes. Clonal expansion, Shannon diversity and CDR3 relatedness (CalcPairwiseDistances, ClusterSamples) were evaluated with VDJtools, and phylogenetic trees were built with CLCbio workbench. Clones with at least 8 unique UMIs were defined as expanded, with this threshold being based on coefficient-of-variation modelling across technical triplicates. In-frame beta chains were kept once TCRdb had trimmed the public reads at Q25 with fastp and called clones with MiXCR. Rows are combined by CDR3 protein, so each entry shows the most common genes and DNA. TCRdb, not the original authors, processed these V and J calls. The sample includes 25,000 to 35,000 distinct CDR3 sequences, with around 3.4% observed a single time. 7% of the sample is in the top ten clones.

The record originates from a study of neurological immune-mediated disorders (dated by TCRdb to the late 2010s). Notes on the research overall: Among the approximately 34 multiple sclerosis patients, relapsing-remitting MS was present in around 31 and secondary progressive MS was present in 3. Peripheral blood TCR-beta repertoires from HTLV-I-associated myelopathy (HAM/TSP) patients, multiple sclerosis patients and healthy controls were compared by UMI-based sequencing. The 95 to 120 TCR-beta libraries covered PBMC samples along with longitudinal samples, technical triplicates, and paired sorted CD4+ and CD8+ T-cell subsets. The cohort comprised about 68 subjects: 15 or so HAM/TSP patients, approximately 34 multiple sclerosis patients and about 20 healthy controls.

Overall study outcomes, separate from this receptor: Across subjects, expanded clones never shared an identical CDR3 amino acid sequence, which suggests that the TCR-beta repertoires in every group were private. No association of the MS cluster with clinical or MRI features was observed, and the need for larger cohorts was stated by the authors. Phylogenetic analysis grouped repertoires from 18 of 34 MS patients into a cluster of related CDR3 sequences, suggesting a possible repertoire-level signature. The highest TCR clonal expansion was observed in HAM/TSP patients, whereas the lowest was observed in MS patients, even when compared with healthy controls.

This clonotype was sampled from a woman aged 30 to 39 with multiple sclerosis. The rearranged chain carries TRBV5-5 and TRBJ2-7; TRBD1 matches 9 bases in the middle. The material sequenced was PBMCs. The CDR3: CASIGQGLRTYEQYF. The DNA is as follows: TGTGCCAGCATCGGACAGGGGCTTCGAACCTACGAGCAGTACTTC.